Listed below are T cell receptor beta chains from one sample, sequenced in a study of Graves' ophthalmopathy and Graves' hyperthyroidism. One entry per CDR3 protein, called by TCRdb with MiXCR from the multiplex PCR reads. Of roughly 1.1 million distinct CDR3 sequences in the sample, about two fifths were seen once. Input material: peripheral blood or thyroid tissue (not recorded which). Every receptor here comes from an adult man with Graves' hyperthyroidism. CDR3s include the opening cysteine and the closing phenylalanine or tryptophan. A D gene is named only where the DNA matches it firmly. The size field is filled for only some rows; it gives once, few, many or a size class.

j_gene: TRBJ2-2; v_gene: TRBV7-2; abundance: many; d_gene: -; CDR3aa: CASSLKLLGELFF; CDR3nt: TGTGCCAGCAGCTTAAAACTCCTCGGGGAGCTGTTTTTT
j_gene: TRBJ1-2; v_gene: TRBV29-1; abundance: -; d_gene: -; CDR3aa: CSVDWGAGDTF; CDR3nt: TGCAGCGTTGACTGGGGGGCTGGAGACACCTTC
j_gene: TRBJ2-7; v_gene: TRBV20-1; abundance: many; d_gene: -; CDR3aa: CSARSRVYEQYF; CDR3nt: TGCAGTGCTCGTAGCAGGGTCTACGAGCAGTACTTC
j_gene: TRBJ2-7; v_gene: TRBV25-1; abundance: many; d_gene: -; CDR3aa: CASRGFEQYF; CDR3nt: TGTGCCAGCAGGGGGTTCGAGCAGTACTTC
j_gene: TRBJ1-2; v_gene: TRBV7-8; abundance: -; d_gene: -; CDR3aa: CASSRPPGYTF; CDR3nt: TGTGCCAGCAGCCGCCCCCCGGGCTACACCTTC
j_gene: TRBJ2-5; v_gene: TRBV29-1; abundance: few; d_gene: TRBD2; CDR3aa: CSVVGLAGDLETQYF; CDR3nt: TGCAGCGTTGTAGGGTTAGCGGGAGACCTGGAGACCCAGTACTTC
j_gene: TRBJ1-2; v_gene: TRBV10-3; abundance: once; d_gene: -; CDR3aa: CAITALGSYGYTF; CDR3nt: TGTGCCATCACCGCCCTGGGGTCCTATGGCTACACCTTC
j_gene: TRBJ2-5; v_gene: TRBV12-3/TRBV12-4; abundance: -; d_gene: TRBD2; CDR3aa: CASSLSPGLGQETQYF; CDR3nt: TGTGCCAGCAGTTTAAGTCCGGGACTAGGGCAAGAGACCCAGTACTTC
j_gene: TRBJ1-5; v_gene: TRBV20-1; abundance: many; d_gene: -; CDR3aa: CSAAEGSNQPQHF; CDR3nt: TGCAGTGCTGCTGAGGGTAGCAATCAGCCCCAGCATTTT
j_gene: TRBJ1-5; v_gene: TRBV10-2; abundance: few; d_gene: TRBD1; CDR3aa: CASSVGTGLYSNQPQHF; CDR3nt: TGTGCCAGCAGTGTCGGGACAGGGCTATATAGCAATCAGCCCCAGCATTTT
j_gene: TRBJ1-5; v_gene: TRBV25-1; abundance: -; d_gene: -; CDR3aa: CASSPTPSNQPQHF; CDR3nt: TGTGCCAGCAGCCCCACCCCCAGCAATCAGCCCCAGCATTTT
j_gene: TRBJ2-7; v_gene: TRBV7-9; abundance: many; d_gene: -; CDR3aa: CASTKGASSYEQYF; CDR3nt: TGTGCCAGCACCAAAGGCGCCTCATCCTACGAGCAGTACTTC
j_gene: TRBJ2-7; v_gene: TRBV6-1; abundance: few; d_gene: -; CDR3aa: CASSEVVGSYEQYF; CDR3nt: TGTGCCAGCAGTGAAGTGGTGGGGTCCTACGAGCAGTACTTC
j_gene: TRBJ2-7; v_gene: TRBV20-1; abundance: -; d_gene: -; CDR3aa: CSARDHRASYEQYF; CDR3nt: TGCAGTGCTAGAGATCACAGGGCGTCCTACGAGCAGTACTTC
j_gene: TRBJ1-4; v_gene: TRBV5-1; abundance: few; d_gene: -; CDR3aa: CASSLSRQVNEKLFF; CDR3nt: TGTGCCAGCAGCTTGTCCAGACAGGTTAATGAAAAACTGTTTTTT
j_gene: TRBJ2-2; v_gene: TRBV7-2; abundance: many; d_gene: TRBD1; CDR3aa: CASSPQGALGTANTGELFF; CDR3nt: TGTGCCAGCAGCCCCCAGGGGGCCCTGGGCACCGCGAACACCGGGGAGCTGTTTTTT
j_gene: TRBJ2-5; v_gene: TRBV7-9; abundance: many; d_gene: TRBD1; CDR3aa: CASSRLPGTGEETQYF; CDR3nt: TGTGCCAGCAGTCGCCTGCCCGGGACAGGGGAAGAGACCCAGTACTTC
j_gene: TRBJ2-5; v_gene: TRBV5-4; abundance: -; d_gene: TRBD1; CDR3aa: CASSLDPTGGRAETQYF; CDR3nt: TGTGCCAGCAGTTTAGACCCGACAGGGGGGAGGGCCGAGACCCAGTACTTC
j_gene: TRBJ2-7; v_gene: TRBV9; abundance: few; d_gene: -; CDR3aa: CASSVREDEQYF; CDR3nt: TGTGCCAGCAGCGTCAGGGAGGACGAGCAGTACTTC
j_gene: TRBJ1-6; v_gene: TRBV27; abundance: few; d_gene: TRBD1; CDR3aa: CASKSPGQYNSPLHF; CDR3nt: TGTGCCAGCAAATCACCGGGACAGTATAATTCACCCCTCCACTTT
j_gene: TRBJ2-7; v_gene: TRBV9; abundance: few; d_gene: -; CDR3aa: CASKPQGYYEQYF; CDR3nt: TGTGCCAGCAAACCACAGGGATACTACGAGCAGTACTTC
j_gene: TRBJ2-2; v_gene: TRBV12-3/TRBV12-4; abundance: -; d_gene: -; CDR3aa: CASSVISTGPTNTGELFF; CDR3nt: TGTGCCAGCAGTGTGATTAGTACGGGACCTACGAACACCGGGGAGCTGTTTTTT
j_gene: TRBJ2-2; v_gene: TRBV6-1; abundance: -; d_gene: -; CDR3aa: CASGGAIRYTGELFF; CDR3nt: TGTGCCAGCGGGGGGGCGATTCGGTACACCGGGGAGCTGTTTTTT
j_gene: TRBJ2-7; v_gene: TRBV7-9; abundance: -; d_gene: TRBD2; CDR3aa: CASGSAGLAGVEQYF; CDR3nt: TGTGCCAGCGGCTCTGCGGGACTAGCGGGAGTCGAGCAGTACTTC
j_gene: TRBJ1-2; v_gene: TRBV27; abundance: -; d_gene: -; CDR3aa: CASSSGTLYGYTF; CDR3nt: TGTGCCAGCAGTTCCGGGACACTCTATGGCTACACCTTC
j_gene: TRBJ2-6; v_gene: TRBV25-1; abundance: -; d_gene: -; CDR3aa: CASSRLGQGRSGANVLTF; CDR3nt: TGTGCCAGCAGTCGTCTCGGGCAGGGACGCTCTGGGGCCAACGTCCTGACTTTC
j_gene: TRBJ1-6; v_gene: TRBV5-6; abundance: -; d_gene: TRBD1; CDR3aa: CASTGTGPSPLHF; CDR3nt: TGTGCCAGCACCGGGACAGGCCCTTCACCCCTCCACTTT
j_gene: TRBJ2-6; v_gene: TRBV29-1; abundance: -; d_gene: -; CDR3aa: CSVDGAAGASVLTF; CDR3nt: TGCAGCGTTGACGGGGCGGCTGGGGCCAGCGTCCTGACTTTC
j_gene: TRBJ2-2; v_gene: TRBV12-3/TRBV12-4; abundance: -; d_gene: -; CDR3aa: CASSWDVTADTNTGELFF; CDR3nt: TGTGCCAGCAGTTGGGATGTTACGGCGGACACGAACACCGGGGAGCTGTTTTTT
j_gene: TRBJ1-1; v_gene: TRBV20-1; abundance: -; d_gene: TRBD1; CDR3aa: CSARGQGAWPEAFF; CDR3nt: TGCAGTGCCAGAGGACAGGGGGCTTGGCCTGAAGCTTTCTTT
j_gene: TRBJ1-2; v_gene: TRBV24-1; abundance: -; d_gene: TRBD1; CDR3aa: CATSEATGGRGYTF; CDR3nt: TGTGCCACCAGTGAGGCGACAGGGGGCCGTGGCTACACCTTC
j_gene: TRBJ1-6; v_gene: TRBV5-1; abundance: many; d_gene: -; CDR3aa: CASSSDVSSALHF; CDR3nt: TGCGCCAGCAGCTCAGATGTGAGTTCGGCCCTCCACTTT
j_gene: TRBJ2-2; v_gene: TRBV10-3; abundance: -; d_gene: -; CDR3aa: CAISEGDNGELFF; CDR3nt: TGTGCCATCAGTGAGGGGGACAATGGGGAGCTGTTTTTT
j_gene: TRBJ2-6; v_gene: TRBV7-9; abundance: -; d_gene: TRBD1; CDR3aa: CASSFFRTGGSGANVLTF; CDR3nt: TGTGCCAGCAGCTTTTTTAGGACAGGGGGCTCTGGGGCCAACGTCCTGACTTTC
j_gene: TRBJ2-6; v_gene: TRBV27; abundance: few; d_gene: -; CDR3aa: CASSLIGGAGANVLTF; CDR3nt: TGTGCCAGCAGTTTAATCGGGGGCGCTGGGGCCAACGTCCTGACTTTC
j_gene: TRBJ1-5; v_gene: TRBV15; abundance: many; d_gene: TRBD1; CDR3aa: CATGTDDNQPQHF; CDR3nt: TGTGCCACCGGGACAGACGATAATCAGCCCCAGCATTTT
j_gene: TRBJ1-5; v_gene: TRBV9; abundance: once; d_gene: -; CDR3aa: CACSQLNQPQHF; CDR3nt: TGTGCCTGCAGCCAGCTCAATCAGCCCCAGCATTTT
j_gene: TRBJ1-3; v_gene: TRBV7-9; abundance: -; d_gene: -; CDR3aa: CASSFKQVASGNTIYF; CDR3nt: TGTGCCAGCAGCTTCAAACAGGTGGCATCTGGAAACACCATATATTTT
j_gene: TRBJ1-1; v_gene: TRBV12-3/TRBV12-4; abundance: -; d_gene: -; CDR3aa: CASTSILEAFF; CDR3nt: TGTGCCAGCACTTCGATACTTGAAGCTTTCTTT
j_gene: TRBJ1-2; v_gene: TRBV6-5; abundance: -; d_gene: -; CDR3aa: CASSFSRATNYGYTF; CDR3nt: TGTGCCAGCAGTTTCTCCAGGGCGACTAACTATGGCTACACCTTC
j_gene: TRBJ1-5; v_gene: TRBV29-1; abundance: -; d_gene: -; CDR3aa: CSVPLGQTQHF; CDR3nt: TGCAGCGTTCCCTTAGGGCAGACCCAGCATTTT
j_gene: TRBJ1-2; v_gene: TRBV20-1; abundance: many; d_gene: -; CDR3aa: CSVDSFLYGYTF; CDR3nt: TGCAGTGTCGACAGTTTCCTCTATGGCTACACCTTC
j_gene: TRBJ2-7; v_gene: TRBV4-1; abundance: -; d_gene: -; CDR3aa: CASSQEWAYEQYF; CDR3nt: TGCGCCAGCAGCCAAGAGTGGGCCTACGAGCAGTACTTC
j_gene: TRBJ2-5; v_gene: TRBV20-1; abundance: -; d_gene: TRBD2; CDR3aa: CSARDRLAAGAGETQYF; CDR3nt: TGCAGTGCTAGAGATAGACTAGCGGCGGGGGCCGGGGAGACCCAGTACTTC
j_gene: TRBJ2-7; v_gene: TRBV7-9; abundance: few; d_gene: -; CDR3aa: CASRGQDLYEQYF; CDR3nt: TGTGCCAGCCGGGGGCAGGACCTCTACGAGCAGTACTTC
j_gene: TRBJ2-7; v_gene: TRBV7-9; abundance: many; d_gene: -; CDR3aa: CASSLRSPYEQYF; CDR3nt: TGTGCCAGCAGCTTAAGGAGTCCCTACGAGCAGTACTTC
j_gene: TRBJ1-1; v_gene: TRBV10-3; abundance: -; d_gene: TRBD1; CDR3aa: CAIRGGQGSEAFF; CDR3nt: TGTGCCATCAGGGGCGGACAGGGGAGTGAAGCTTTCTTT
j_gene: TRBJ1-2; v_gene: TRBV29-1; abundance: -; d_gene: -; CDR3aa: CSATGLGYTF; CDR3nt: TGCAGCGCCACAGGGCTTGGCTACACCTTC
j_gene: TRBJ2-2; v_gene: TRBV29-1; abundance: -; d_gene: TRBD2; CDR3aa: CSVDRLAGAGELFF; CDR3nt: TGCAGCGTTGATCGACTAGCGGGAGCCGGGGAGCTGTTTTTT
j_gene: TRBJ1-6; v_gene: TRBV12-3/TRBV12-4; abundance: -; d_gene: -; CDR3aa: CASSFMLASGGLNSPLHF; CDR3nt: TGTGCCAGCAGTTTTATGTTGGCTAGTGGGGGGCTTAATTCACCCCTCCACTTT
j_gene: TRBJ1-6; v_gene: TRBV15; abundance: once; d_gene: -; CDR3aa: CATSLRVGENSPLHF; CDR3nt: TGTGCCACCAGCTTGAGGGTTGGGGAAAATTCACCCCTCCACTTT
j_gene: TRBJ2-7; v_gene: TRBV7-2; abundance: few; d_gene: -; CDR3aa: CASSLAVRLDLLSPVEQYF; CDR3nt: TGTGCCAGCAGCTTAGCTGTTCGATTAGACCTCTTATCTCCCGTCGAGCAGTACTTC
j_gene: TRBJ2-2; v_gene: TRBV14; abundance: -; d_gene: TRBD2; CDR3aa: CASSQDRGLAGTNTGELFF; CDR3nt: TGTGCCAGCAGCCAAGATCGCGGACTAGCGGGAACGAACACCGGGGAGCTGTTTTTT
j_gene: TRBJ2-5; v_gene: TRBV10-3; abundance: -; d_gene: TRBD2; CDR3aa: CAISELAGLAGETQYF; CDR3nt: TGTGCCATCAGTGAATTGGCGGGACTAGCGGGCGAGACCCAGTACTTC
j_gene: TRBJ2-7; v_gene: TRBV4-3; abundance: -; d_gene: -; CDR3aa: CASSQDIGTTYEQYF; CDR3nt: TGCGCCAGCAGCCAAGATATAGGGACAACCTACGAGCAGTACTTC
j_gene: TRBJ1-6; v_gene: TRBV5-5; abundance: few; d_gene: -; CDR3aa: CASSRSPPEGSYSPLHF; CDR3nt: TGTGCCAGCAGCCGATCCCCTCCGGAGGGATCTTACTCACCCCTCCACTTT
j_gene: TRBJ2-7; v_gene: TRBV15; abundance: many; d_gene: TRBD1; CDR3aa: CATSRDRGLQEQYF; CDR3nt: TGTGCCACCAGCAGGGACAGGGGACTTCAAGAGCAGTACTTC
j_gene: TRBJ2-7; v_gene: TRBV20-1; abundance: -; d_gene: TRBD2; CDR3aa: CSARDQLREGLWGLTYEQYF; CDR3nt: TGCAGTGCTAGAGATCAACTGCGGGAGGGATTGTGGGGATTGACCTACGAGCAGTACTTC
j_gene: TRBJ2-7; v_gene: TRBV7-8; abundance: few; d_gene: TRBD1; CDR3aa: CASSRGTGDLYEQYF; CDR3nt: TGTGCCAGCAGCCGGGGGACAGGGGACCTCTACGAGCAGTACTTC